The source of this T cell receptor (beta chain) is a study of monozygotic twins with inflammatory bowel disease. Study-wide findings and caveats: No detectable difference in repertoire similarity separated concordant from discordant twins, possibly as a result of limited power. T cell subtypes that differed could not be told apart.

UMIs containing a 6-nucleotide sample barcode were added via template switching. Using the 5' RACE reads, TCRdb records one entry per CDR3 protein without DNA. The sample has approximately 85,000 distinct CDR3 sequences. Details on this clonotype: The antigen is not known.

This CDR3 contains 14 residues. The receptor was derived from a human donor with ulcerative colitis or Crohn's disease, or a healthy co-twin of an affected twin (not recorded which). Sequenced sample: blood. V usage is TRBV12-3 or TRBV12-4 and J usage is TRBJ1-1; the D call from TCRdb, TRBD1, cannot be confirmed without DNA. CDR3 amino acids: CASSLATGGTEAFF.